The 20 T cell receptor beta chains presented below share a single source sample, sequenced in a study of chemoradiotherapy in HPV16-positive cancers (dated 2022 in TCRdb). Library preparation employed the immunoSEQ multiplex PCR assay. The immuneACCESS repertoire file appears here via TCRdb, limited to in-frame rearrangements. These files lack a portion of the clones; in checked studies, under half of the deficit traces to unresolved V genes, and the cause of the others is not known. The sample table holds thousands of clones, of which approximately 86% were seen once. The ten biggest clones cover approximately 9.8% of the sample. The input for sequencing was tumor tissue, taken from a patient who underwent chemoradiotherapy. The origin of the receptors is a human donor with HPV-associated anogenital cancer.

The genes are TRBV5-1 and TRBJ1-1, with D maybe TRBD1 (5 bases). V lost 0 bases, J lost 4 bases, and 10 bases lay in between. Germline assignment: CDR1 SGHRS and CDR2 YFSETQ. The CDR3 is made up of 14 amino acids. CDR3 coding DNA: TGCGCCAGCAGCTTGGTCGGGGCCGGCACTGAAGCTTTCTTT. Amino acids: CASSLVGAGTEAFF.

The chain employs TRBV5-6 and TRBJ2-2; 12 bases fit TRBD2. The junction had 4 bases not matched to a gene; V was cut back by 4 bases and J by 0 bases. The CDR3 is 17 amino acids. Germline loops: CDR1 SGHDT, CDR2 YYEEEE. CDR3 in DNA: TGTGCCAGCAGCCTTACTAGCGGGGGGACGAACACCGGGGAGCTGTTTTTT. Its translation is CASSLTSGGTNTGELFF.

The chain uses TRBV5-1 and TRBJ2-2; unclear D gene. Trimming shortened V by 4 bases and J by 7 bases, and 11 bases separated the two germline ends. Per the germline V gene, CDR1 is SGHRS and CDR2 is YFSETQ. This CDR3 comprises 13 residues. CDR3 DNA: TGCGCCAGCAGCACCGGGCCTGGCGGGGAGCTGTTTTTT. This sequence encodes CASSTGPGGELFF.

This clone was counted a single time. V gene TRBV2 combines with J gene TRBJ1-4; D ambiguous. V lost 4 bases and J 8 bases, leaving 14 bases between the germline ends. The CDR3 loop spans 14 amino acids. Per germline, CDR1 SNHLY and CDR2 FYNNEI. The CDR3 region is CASSVEGLGEKLFF. In nucleotides, the CDR3 is TGTGCCAGCAGTGTAGAGGGCCTGGGGGAAAAACTGTTTTTT.

The genes are TRBV7-9 and TRBJ2-5, with D unresolved. The length of the CDR3 is 12 residues. Germline assignment: CDR1 SEHNR and CDR2 FQNEAQ (reference sequence). V gave up 6 bases and J gave up 4 bases, with 9 bases separating them. DNA of the CDR3: TGTGCCAGCAGGGCTAACCGAGAGACCCAGTACTTC. Translating gives CASRANRETQYF.

The chain couples TRBV5-5 to TRBJ1-1; D is possibly TRBD1 (5 bases). The V end lost 2 bases, the J end lost 8 bases, and 16 bases lay between the germline ends. Germline V CDR1 and CDR2: SGHKS, YYEKEE (reference sequence). The CDR3 has 14 amino acids. CDR3 residues: CASSLVYWQGEAFF. CDR3 coding DNA: TGTGCCAGCAGCTTAGTCTATTGGCAGGGCGAAGCTTTCTTT.

V is TRBV6-1 and J is TRBJ1-1; the match to TRBD1 covers 8 bases. The ends lost 4 bases at V and 5 bases at J; junction bases unmatched: 6. This CDR3 contains 14 residues. The germline gives CDR1 MNHNS, CDR2 SASEGT. CDR3 protein: CASSVHRGKTEAFF. The CDR3 DNA follows: TGTGCCAGCAGTGTTCACAGGGGGAAGACTGAAGCTTTCTTT.

The CDR3, as DNA: TGTGCCAGCAGAACGGGGGCCTTCCAAGAGACCCAGTACTTC. Protein product: CASRTGAFQETQYF. This chain uses TRBV6-5 with TRBJ2-5, with D tentatively TRBD1 or TRBD2 (6 bases each). The V end was cut by 6 bases, the J end by 1 base, with 12 bases between. Germline V gives CDR1 MNHEY, CDR2 SVGAGI. The CDR3 consists of 14 residues.

The chain combines TRBV28 with TRBJ1-2; D uncertain. Germline CDR1 and CDR2: MDHEN and SYDVKM. This CDR3 is 13 amino acids long. V shed 4 bases and J shed 0 bases, with 6 bases lying between them. The CDR3 protein is CASSSAANYGYTF. CDR3 sequence (DNA): TGTGCCAGCAGTTCGGCAGCTAACTATGGCTACACCTTC.

V gene TRBV4-2 combines with J gene TRBJ1-2; D call uncertain. The CDR3 has 16 amino acids. Germline V gives CDR1 LGHNA, CDR2 YNFKEQ. Deletions cut 0 bases from V and 5 bases from J, with 16 bases between. The CDR3 protein is CASSQDLRGSRYGYTF. Written as DNA, the CDR3 is TGTGCCAGCAGCCAAGATCTGCGGGGTTCCCGATATGGCTACACCTTC.

V usage is TRBV5-1 and J usage is TRBJ2-7; possibly TRBD1 or TRBD2 for D (5 bases each). The CDR3 has 13 residues. From germline, CDR1 is SGHRS and CDR2 YFSETQ. The V end was cut by 1 base, the J end by 6 bases, with 11 bases between. CDR3 region: CASSLRDAGEQYF. CDR3 bases: TGCGCCAGCAGCTTGAGGGACGCTGGCGAGCAGTACTTC.

This clone was detected a few times. The chain recombines TRBV30 with TRBJ2-3, with D tentatively TRBD2 (6 bases). The CDR3 is made up of 16 amino acids. V was trimmed by 2 bases and J by 3 bases, leaving 18 bases between them. In germline, CDR1 is GTSNPN, CDR2 SVGIG (reference sequence). The CDR3 region is CAWSSPWRGITDTQYF. The CDR3 coding sequence is TGTGCCTGGAGTTCCCCTTGGCGGGGTATTACAGATACGCAGTATTTT.

The count of this clone is one. The chain couples TRBV7-8 to TRBJ2-3; the D gene is possibly TRBD2 (5 bases). V lost 5 bases and J lost 6, with 12 bases in between. The CDR3 has 13 residues. The germline CDR1 and CDR2 sequences are SGHVS and FQNEAQ. This CDR3 is CASSPPRADTQYF. CDR3 in DNA: TGTGCCAGCAGCCCCCCGAGGGCCGATACGCAGTATTTT.

The rearrangement joins TRBV30 to TRBJ1-6; 8 positions agree with TRBD1. The V segment lost 5 bases and the J segment 13 bases; nucleotides outside the gene matches: 10. CDR3 length: 13 residues. Germline V CDR1 and CDR2: GTSNPN, SVGIG (reference sequence). The DNA of the CDR3 is TGTGCCTGGGACAGGACAGGGAGTTCGCCCCTCCACTTT. Encoded protein: CAWDRTGSSPLHF.

V and J are TRBV30 and TRBJ1-3; tentatively, D is TRBD1 (5 bases). V lost 0 bases, J lost 0 bases, and 12 bases lay in between. Germline CDR1 is GTSNPN and CDR2 is SVGIG (reference sequence). The length of the CDR3 is 16 residues. CDR3 sequence reads: CAWSVLAGSSGNTIYF. Written as DNA, the CDR3 is TGTGCCTGGAGTGTACTGGCAGGGTCCTCTGGAAACACCATATATTTT.

V and J are TRBV29-1 and TRBJ1-1; a possible D gene is TRBD1 (5 bases). Germline V gene data show CDR1 as SQVTM and CDR2 as ANQGSEA. Trimming stripped 7 bases from V and 1 base from J, with 16 bases between. The CDR3 is 14 amino acids. DNA for the CDR3: TGCAGCGGCACCAGGGCAAACGCGAACACTGAAGCTTTCTTT. Its translation: CSGTRANANTEAFF.

The rearrangement joins TRBV30 to TRBJ2-1, with TRBD1 identical over 7 bases. The germline V gene has CDR1 GTSNPN and CDR2 SVGIG (reference sequence). This CDR3 comprises 13 residues. V lost 4 bases to trimming and J lost 4 bases; unmatched junction nucleotides: 4. CDR3 DNA sequence: TGTGCCTGGAAGAGGGACAGTTACAATGAGCAGTTCTTC. Translated, it gives CAWKRDSYNEQFF.

The chain combines TRBV5-4 with TRBJ2-3, with 7 bases identical to TRBD1. The CDR3 extends over 16 amino acids. Germline V gene data show CDR1 as SGHNT and CDR2 as YYREEE (reference sequence). Losses at the gene ends were 4 bases for V and 6 bases for J; bases not matched to a gene: 14. CDR3 in amino acids: CASSLYPTGTADTQYF. CDR3 DNA: TGTGCCAGCAGCCTTTATCCTACAGGGACAGCGGATACGCAGTATTTT.

The gene calls are TRBV20-1 and TRBJ1-2; D is undetermined. The CDR3 covers 11 residues. The germline V gene encodes CDR1 DFQATT and CDR2 SNEGSKA (reference sequence). Trimming left V 3 bases short and J 8 bases short, with 10 bases between. The CDR3 loop reads CSASPSFGYTF. CDR3 coding DNA: TGCAGTGCTAGTCCGAGTTTCGGCTACACCTTC.

The chain combines TRBV11-2 with TRBJ2-7, with TRBD1 as a possible D gene (6 bases). Trimming shortened V by 5 bases and J by 4 bases, and 12 bases separated the two germline ends. This CDR3 is built from 13 residues. The germline V gene encodes CDR1 SGHAT and CDR2 FQNNGV. The CDR3 nucleotides are TGTGCCAGCAGCGCCGGACAGTTATACGAGCAGTACTTC. Its protein is CASSAGQLYEQYF. Looking up the rest from reference TRBV11-2 and TRBJ2-7 gives the full variable domain: EAGVAQSPRYKIIEKRQSVAFWCNPISGHATLYWYQQILGQGPKLLIQFQNNGVVDDSQLPKDRFSAERLKGVDSTLKIQPAKLEDSAVYLCASSAGQLYEQYFGPGTRLTVT.